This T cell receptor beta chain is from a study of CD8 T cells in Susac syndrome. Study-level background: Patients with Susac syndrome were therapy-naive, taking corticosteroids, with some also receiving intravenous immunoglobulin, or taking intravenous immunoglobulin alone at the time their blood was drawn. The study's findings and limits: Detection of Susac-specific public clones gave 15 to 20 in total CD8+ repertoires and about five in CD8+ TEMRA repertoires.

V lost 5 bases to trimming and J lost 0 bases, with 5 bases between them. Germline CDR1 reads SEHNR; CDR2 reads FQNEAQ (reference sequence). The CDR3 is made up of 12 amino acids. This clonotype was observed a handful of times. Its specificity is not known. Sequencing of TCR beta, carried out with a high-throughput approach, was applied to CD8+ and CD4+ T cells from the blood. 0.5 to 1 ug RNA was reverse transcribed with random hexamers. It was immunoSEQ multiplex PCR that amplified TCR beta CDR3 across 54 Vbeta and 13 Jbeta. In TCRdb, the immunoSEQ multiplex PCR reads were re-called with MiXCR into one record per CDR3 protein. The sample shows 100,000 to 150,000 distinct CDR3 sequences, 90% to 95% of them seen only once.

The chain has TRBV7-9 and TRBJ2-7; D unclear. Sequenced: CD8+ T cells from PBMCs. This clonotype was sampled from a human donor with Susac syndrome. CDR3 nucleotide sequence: TGTGCCAGCAGCGCCTCCTCCTACGAGCAGTACTTC. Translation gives CASSASSYEQYF.